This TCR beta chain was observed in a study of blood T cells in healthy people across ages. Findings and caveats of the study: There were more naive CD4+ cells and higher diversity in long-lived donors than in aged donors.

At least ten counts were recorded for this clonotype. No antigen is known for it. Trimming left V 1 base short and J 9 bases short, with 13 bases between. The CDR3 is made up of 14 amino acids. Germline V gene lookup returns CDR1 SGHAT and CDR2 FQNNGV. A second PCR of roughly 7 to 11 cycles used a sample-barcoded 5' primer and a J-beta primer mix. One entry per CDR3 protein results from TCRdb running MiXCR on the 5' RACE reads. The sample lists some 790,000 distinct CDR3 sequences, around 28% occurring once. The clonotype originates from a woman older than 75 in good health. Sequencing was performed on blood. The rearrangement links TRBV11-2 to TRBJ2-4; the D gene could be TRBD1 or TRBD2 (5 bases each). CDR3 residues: CASSLGQKGSIQYF. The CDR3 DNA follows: TGTGCCAGCAGCTTAGGACAGAAAGGGAGCATTCAGTACTTC.